The rows below give T cell receptor beta chains drawn from one sample of a study of blood T cell repertoires in COVID-19. Sequenced by immunoSEQ multiplex PCR; TCRdb stores in-frame clones only, minus some. This table holds around 75,000 clones, roughly 90% found once. Specimen: peripheral blood. Receptors were obtained from a human donor in a cohort sampled during active COVID-19. Both conserved end residues are part of each CDR3. A D gene is named only where the DNA matches it firmly. Not all rows give a size; the values are once, few, many and, for expanded clones, a class.

V,J,D,size,CDR3,DNA
TRBV5-1,TRBJ2-5,.,.,CASSYRGTSQETQYF,TGCGCCAGCAGCTACCGCGGGACGAGCCAAGAGACCCAGTACTTC
TRBV3-1/TRBV3-2,TRBJ1-6,TRBD1,.,CASSRDRYNSPLHF,TGTGCCAGCAGCCGGGACAGATATAATTCACCCCTCCACTTT
TRBV5-6,TRBJ1-4,.,.,CASSLGTYEKLFF,TGTGCCAGCAGCTTGGGTACATATGAAAAACTGTTTTTT
TRBV5-1,TRBJ2-5,TRBD2,.,CASSQGLAGVLETQYF,TGCGCCAGCAGCCAGGGACTAGCGGGAGTCTTGGAGACCCAGTACTTC
TRBV7-3,TRBJ2-3,TRBD2,.,CASSLMAGGGADTQYF,TGTGCCAGCAGCTTAATGGCGGGAGGTGGGGCAGATACGCAGTATTTT
TRBV7-2,TRBJ1-1,.,.,CASSLDQGNTEAFF,TGTGCCAGCAGCTTAGATCAGGGGAACACTGAAGCTTTCTTT
TRBV5-1,TRBJ2-1,TRBD2,.,CASSLDGTSGTYNEQFF,TGCGCCAGCAGCTTGGATGGGACTAGCGGGACCTACAATGAGCAGTTCTTC
TRBV5-4,TRBJ2-2,TRBD2,.,CASSASGLALPGELFF,TGTGCCAGCAGCGCCTCGGGACTAGCCCTCCCCGGGGAGCTGTTTTTT
TRBV15,TRBJ2-1,.,.,CATSRGGASYNEQFF,TGTGCCACCAGCAGGGGGGGGGCATCCTACAATGAGCAGTTCTTC
TRBV5-4,TRBJ2-2,TRBD1,.,CASSWGQGAPGELFF,TGTGCCAGCAGCTGGGGACAGGGGGCCCCCGGGGAGCTGTTTTTT
TRBV28,TRBJ2-2,.,.,CASSSMGQGGLFF,TGTGCCAGCAGTTCCATGGGCCAAGGGGGGCTGTTTTTT
TRBV10-1,TRBJ2-3,TRBD2,.,CASSDSGGSTDTQYF,TGCGCCAGCAGTGATAGCGGGGGTAGCACAGATACGCAGTATTTT
TRBV2,TRBJ2-3,TRBD2,.,CASSPVTGGFGDTQYF,TGTGCCAGCAGTCCCGTCACGGGAGGTTTTGGAGATACGCAGTATTTT
TRBV19,TRBJ2-1,.,once,CASTDASGQFYNEQFF,TGTGCCAGTACCGACGCCTCTGGACAGTTCTACAATGAGCAGTTCTTC
TRBV29-1,TRBJ2-3,TRBD2,.,CSVLWGGLLDTQYF,TGCAGCGTTCTTTGGGGGGGACTCTTGGATACGCAGTATTTT
TRBV7-2,TRBJ2-5,.,.,CASSSRGRGVRETQYF,TGTGCCAGCAGCTCGAGGGGGCGGGGGGTGCGTGAGACCCAGTACTTC
TRBV4-1,TRBJ1-1,.,medium-sized,CASSHPSTGSEAFF,TGCGCCAGCAGCCACCCGAGTACAGGTTCTGAAGCTTTCTTT
TRBV25-1,TRBJ2-3,TRBD2,.,CASPWAGGDTTDTQYF,TGTGCCAGCCCCTGGGCGGGGGGGGATACCACAGATACGCAGTATTTT